This TCR beta chain was profiled in a study of T-cell memory formation after mild COVID-19. J gave up 5 bases and V 1 base, and 5 bases lay outside the gene matches. The germline gives CDR1 SGHRS, CDR2 YFSETQ. The CDR3 is made up of 14 amino acids. TCRdb redid the calling of the 5' RACE reads with MiXCR, one entry per CDR3 protein. The profile covers roughly 510,000 distinct CDR3 sequences, with approximately 15% appearing a single time and about 8.1% taken by the ten largest. The rearrangement uses TRBV5-1 and TRBJ1-2, with TRBD1 identical over 7 bases. The source of this sequence is an adult woman who had mild COVID-19 (a few samples of this study predate the infection). Cell type and time point are not known. The sample comprised PBMCs or a T cell subset sorted from them (not recorded which). The CDR3 reads CASSLTGVDYGYTF. CDR3 bases: TGCGCCAGCAGCTTGACAGGGGTAGATTATGGCTACACCTTC.